This T cell receptor beta chain comes out of a study of OX40 agonist ivuxolimab in advanced cancers. Notes on this clone: The antigen remains undetermined.

Produced via immunoSEQ multiplex PCR; TCRdb's table is partial and in-frame only. The sample yields about 79,000 clones, around 85% seen once. The CDR3 spans 15 residues. CDR1 is SGDLS and CDR2 is YYNGEE in the germline V gene. The V and J ends lost 0 bases and 8 bases respectively, with 15 bases between them. Findings and limits, study-wide: At 0.1-3.0 mg/kg, partial responders had clonal expansion among the lowest observed. Expanded clones tended on average to be more numerous among CD8+ T cells than CD4+. Normalized T-cell clonal expansion was also low in some nonresponders.

The chain uses TRBV9 and TRBJ1-3, with D perhaps TRBD1 (5 bases). The clonotype comes from an adult with an advanced solid tumor such as melanoma, head and neck, liver or kidney cancer. The material was CD4+ or CD8+ T cells sorted from blood, obtained in a trial of the OX40 agonist ivuxolimab. CDR3 in DNA: TGTGCCAGCAGCGTAGCGAGAACATGGGGGGACACCATATATTTT. It codes for CASSVARTWGDTIYF.